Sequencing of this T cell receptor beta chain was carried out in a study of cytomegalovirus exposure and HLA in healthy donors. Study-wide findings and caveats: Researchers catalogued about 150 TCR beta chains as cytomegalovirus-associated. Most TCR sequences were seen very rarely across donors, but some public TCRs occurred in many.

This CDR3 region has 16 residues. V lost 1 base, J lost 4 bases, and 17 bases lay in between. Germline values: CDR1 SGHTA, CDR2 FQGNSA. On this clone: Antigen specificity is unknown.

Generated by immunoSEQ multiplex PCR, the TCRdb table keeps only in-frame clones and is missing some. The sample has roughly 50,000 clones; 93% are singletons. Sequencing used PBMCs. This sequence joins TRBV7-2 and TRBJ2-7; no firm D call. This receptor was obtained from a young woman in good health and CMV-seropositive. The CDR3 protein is CASSLVGGASSYEQYF. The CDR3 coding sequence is TGTGCCAGCAGCTTAGTCGGTGGAGCCTCCTCTTACGAGCAGTACTTC.